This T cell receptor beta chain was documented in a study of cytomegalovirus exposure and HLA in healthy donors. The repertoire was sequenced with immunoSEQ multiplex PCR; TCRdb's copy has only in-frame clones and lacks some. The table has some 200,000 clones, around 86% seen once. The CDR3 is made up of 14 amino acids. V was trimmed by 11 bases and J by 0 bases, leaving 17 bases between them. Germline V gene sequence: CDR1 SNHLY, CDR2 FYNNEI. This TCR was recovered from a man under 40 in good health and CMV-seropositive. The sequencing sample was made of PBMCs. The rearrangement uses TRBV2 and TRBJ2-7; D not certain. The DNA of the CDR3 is TGTGCCGATGCGGACGGGCGATACTCCTACGAGCAGTACTTC. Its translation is CADADGRYSYEQYF.